The next 15 T cell receptor beta chains were all read from a single sample in a study of blood T cell repertoires in COVID-19. Assay used: immunoSEQ multiplex PCR; TCRdb lists only in-frame clones, some missing. This sample has 200,000 to 250,000 clones, with roughly 85% found just once. Sequenced: peripheral blood. The receptors come from a man in his fifties who had recovered from COVID-19.

This chain joins TRBV27 and TRBJ2-4, with 10 bases that match TRBD2. The ends lost 8 bases at V and 6 bases at J; junction bases unmatched: 4. The CDR3 extends over 13 amino acids. CDR1 and CDR2 from the germline V gene are MNHEY and SMNVEV (reference sequence). The CDR3 DNA is TGTGCCAGCCGGGGACTAGCGATAAACATTCAGTACTTC. This sequence encodes CASRGLAINIQYF.

The gene calls are TRBV2 and TRBJ1-5; D is possibly TRBD1 (6 bases). Trimming took off 7 bases at V and 2 bases at J, with 12 bases between the two ends. The germline V gene has CDR1 SNHLY and CDR2 FYNNEI. The CDR3 is 14 amino acids. The CDR3 loop reads CASKGPGGNQPQHF. CDR3 in DNA: TGTGCCAGCAAGGGTCCAGGGGGCAATCAGCCCCAGCATTTT.

V usage is TRBV9 and J usage is TRBJ2-7, with 11 bases identical to TRBD2. Germline lookup yields CDR1 SGDLS and CDR2 YYNGEE. The CDR3 is 17 amino acids. V lost 3 bases and J lost 2; bases outside the gene matches: 10. CDR3 sequence (DNA): TGTGCCAGCAGCGCCGGGACTAGCGGACAGCTTGCCTACGAGCAGTACTTC. This sequence encodes CASSAGTSGQLAYEQYF.

This clone has a handful of counts. The chain links TRBV2 to TRBJ2-3; D perhaps matches TRBD1 (5 bases). This CDR3 comprises 15 residues. Trimming cost V 3 bases and J 1 base, with 11 bases left between them. The germline V gene encodes CDR1 SNHLY and CDR2 FYNNEI. The CDR3 sequence is CASSEKGIRTDTQYF. The CDR3 DNA reads TGTGCCAGCAGTGAGAAGGGGATCCGCACAGATACGCAGTATTTT.

V usage is TRBV14 and J usage is TRBJ2-3; tentatively, D is TRBD2 (6 bases). The CDR3 has 17 amino acids. With 0 bases removed from V and 3 bases from J, the gap between germline ends came to 16 bases. Germline lookup yields CDR1 SGHDN and CDR2 FVKESK. CDR3 bases: TGTGCCAGCAGCCAAGATAGGAGGGCCAGAGGGACAGATACGCAGTATTTT. Translated: CASSQDRRARGTDTQYF.

V usage is TRBV5-1 and J usage is TRBJ2-5; the match to TRBD1 covers 7 bases. The junction had 2 bases not matched to a gene; V was cut back by 0 bases and J by 3 bases. CDR3 size: 14 residues. CDR1 is SGHRS, CDR2 YFSETQ, per germline. The DNA of the CDR3 is TGCGCCAGCAGCTTGGGGGGGACAGAAGAGACCCAGTACTTC. The encoded protein is CASSLGGTEETQYF.

DNA of the CDR3: TGTGCCAGCAGCCTAATAGGCGGATATAATTCACCCCTCCACTTT. Amino acids: CASSLIGGYNSPLHF. V usage is TRBV7-9 and J usage is TRBJ1-6, with D unclear. The CDR3 is made up of 15 amino acids. V was clipped by 5 bases and J by 4 bases, with 12 bases between them. Germline V gene lookup returns CDR1 SEHNR and CDR2 FQNEAQ (reference sequence).

Of note for this clone: Other nucleotide sequences from this sample produce the same CDR3. The chain carries TRBV3-1 (or the pseudogene TRBV3-2) and TRBJ2-7; D gene unclear. This CDR3 is 12 amino acids long. The ends were cut back, 3 bases at V and 2 bases at J, with 5 bases in the middle. Germline V gene lookup returns CDR1 LGHDT and CDR2 YNNKEL (reference sequence). Here the CDR3 DNA reads TGTGCCAGCAGCCAGTCAACCTACGAGCAGTACTTC. This sequence encodes CASSQSTYEQYF.

The chain carries TRBV12-3 or TRBV12-4 and TRBJ2-7, with TRBD1 identical over 7 bases. Germline trimming cut 4 bases from V and 3 bases from J; bases unmatched to any gene: 0. The CDR3 loop spans 12 amino acids. The CDR3: CASSSGGYEQYF. The CDR3 coding sequence is TGTGCCAGCAGTTCAGGGGGCTACGAGCAGTACTTC.

The chain employs TRBV28 and TRBJ2-1; TRBD1 agrees at 8 bases. V dropped 4 bases and J dropped 1; count of bases not matched to a gene: 6. From germline, CDR1 is MDHEN and CDR2 SYDVKM. The CDR3 loop spans 16 amino acids. The CDR3, as DNA: TGTGCCAGCAGTTCGATCGGGACAGGATCCTACAATGAGCAGTTCTTC. Protein sequence: CASSSIGTGSYNEQFF.

The chain uses TRBV5-1 and TRBJ2-5, with 7 bases fitting TRBD1. This CDR3 region has 15 residues. Trimming at V came to 0 bases and at J to 5 bases, leaving 7 bases not matched to a gene. CDR1 and CDR2 (germline): SGHRS, YFSETQ. As DNA, the CDR3 is TGCGCCAGCAGCTTGGACCCAGGGGGACGGGAGACCCAGTACTTC. Protein product: CASSLDPGGRETQYF.

This chain links TRBV9 with TRBJ2-1; 14 bases agree with TRBD2. This CDR3 is 18 amino acids long. From germline, CDR1 is SGDLS and CDR2 YYNGEE. The ends lost 3 bases at V and 4 bases at J; junction bases unmatched: 9. DNA of the CDR3: TGTGCCAGCAGCGCGGGACTAGCGGGAGTGGGGACTTACAATGAGCAGTTCTTC. Protein: CASSAGLAGVGTYNEQFF.

The rearrangement uses TRBV5-1 and TRBJ1-2, with D perhaps matching TRBD1 (6 bases). CDR3 length equals 16 residues. Trimming took off 1 base at V and 4 bases at J, with 17 bases between the two ends. Germline V gene lookup returns CDR1 SGHRS and CDR2 YFSETQ. The CDR3 DNA is TGCGCCAGCAGCTTGCGAGCCAGGGGCGGTAGCTATGGCTACACCTTC. This encodes CASSLRARGGSYGYTF.

The rearrangement joins TRBV10-1 to TRBJ2-4; D is possibly TRBD1 (7 bases). The V end was cut by 10 bases, the J end by 3 bases, with 22 bases between. The CDR3 covers 16 residues. Germline V gene sequence: CDR1 WNHNN, CDR2 SYGVQD (reference sequence). In DNA, the CDR3 is TGCGCCACCCTCACAGGGGAGGTTGGGGACAAAAACATTCAGTACTTC. This sequence encodes CATLTGEVGDKNIQYF.

This sequence joins TRBV25-1 and TRBJ2-1; the D gene is possibly TRBD1 (6 bases). In germline, CDR1 is MGHDK, CDR2 SYGVNS. This CDR3 spans 13 amino acids. V was cut by 6 bases and J by 9 bases, with 15 bases left in between. The CDR3 sequence is CASSGTLFSEQFF. CDR3 in DNA: TGTGCCAGCAGCGGGACACTTTTTAGTGAGCAGTTCTTC.